The TCR beta chain described here comes from a study of blood T cell repertoires in COVID-19. Germline V lookup: CDR1 SEHNR, CDR2 FQNEAQ (reference sequence). This CDR3 has 14 amino acids. V lost 5 bases and J lost 7, with 15 bases in between. The protocol was immunoSEQ multiplex PCR, while the TCRdb copy is restricted to in-frame clones and leaves out a portion. The sample includes a few hundred thousand clones, roughly 90% of them seen just once. The clonotype originates from a man aged 25-40 years with acute or convalescent COVID-19. Sequencing was done on a sample of peripheral blood. The rearrangement uses TRBV7-9 and TRBJ2-1; the D gene is possibly TRBD2 (5 bases). The CDR3 region is CASSMDSAWNEQFF. CDR3 bases: TGTGCCAGCAGCATGGACTCCGCTTGGAATGAGCAGTTCTTC.